A single sample is the source of the 19 T cell receptor beta chains below, sequenced in a study of T-cell reconstitution after alpha-beta-depleted transplantation in children. Unique molecular identifiers were used in preparing the TCRbeta library. MiXCR, run by TCRdb on the PCR reads, gives a single entry per CDR3 protein. The table includes roughly 45,000 distinct CDR3 sequences, nearly 9.5% detected once. Specimen: PBMCs, mostly from graft donor cells, collected 60 days after TCRalphabeta/CD19-depleted stem cell transplant. These receptors came from a male patient between 2 and 15 years old who had a stem cell transplant for chronic granulomatous disease, so the T cells may come from the graft donor.

This clonotype turned up a few times. This rearrangement joins TRBV18 to TRBJ2-7; D is undetermined. V lost 0 bases and J 0 bases, leaving 15 bases between the germline ends. The CDR3 covers 17 residues. The germline V gene encodes CDR1 KGHSH and CDR2 LQKENI. CDR3 sequence (DNA): TGTGCCAGCTCACCACCTAGTCCAGTCCGAAGCTCCTACGAGCAGTACTTC. Its translation: CASSPPSPVRSSYEQYF.

The rearrangement joins TRBV7-3 to TRBJ2-1, with 8 positions matching TRBD2. This CDR3 has 16 residues. The V and J ends lost 6 bases and 5 bases, in that order; junction bases with no gene match: 12. Looked up from germline, CDR1 is SGHTA and CDR2 is FQGTGA. The CDR3 spells CASRSTPGGPNNEQFF. DNA of the CDR3: TGTGCCAGCAGGTCAACCCCGGGAGGGCCTAACAATGAGCAGTTCTTC.

This clonotype showed up many times. The V and J genes are TRBV7-3 and TRBJ2-3, with D uncertain. Trimming left V 5 bases short and J 2 bases short, with 20 bases between. Per the germline V gene, CDR1 is SGHTA and CDR2 is FQGTGA. The length of the CDR3 is 17 residues. CDR3 in amino acids: CASSPARINLPTDTQYF. In DNA, the CDR3 is TGTGCCAGCAGCCCTGCCAGGATAAATCTCCCCACAGATACGCAGTATTTT. The full variable domain, completed using reference TRBV7-3 and TRBJ2-3, is GAGVSQTPSNKVTEKGKYVELRCDPISGHTALYWYRQSLGQGPEFLIYFQGTGAADDSGLPNDRFFAVRPEGSVSTLKIQRTERGDSAVYLCASSPARINLPTDTQYFGPGTRLTVL.

This clonotype was counted at least ten times. This rearrangement joins TRBV18 to TRBJ1-1; TRBD1 aligns across 10 bases. Germline CDR1 reads KGHSH; CDR2 reads LQKENI. V shed 6 bases, J shed 5 bases, and the junction held 3 bases outside the gene matches. There are 13 residues in the CDR3. The CDR3 region has the DNA TGTGCCAGCTCCGGGACAGGGGAAACTGAAGCTTTCTTT. It is translated as CASSGTGETEAFF.

This clonotype was recorded many times. The rearrangement links TRBV7-3 to TRBJ1-6; D is uncertain. Deletions cut 7 bases from V and 7 bases from J, with 11 bases between. This CDR3 is 13 amino acids long. The germline CDR1 and CDR2 sequences are SGHTA and FQGTGA. CDR3 DNA sequence: TGTGCCAGCAAAGAGTCTTTGAATTCACCCCTCCACTTT. It translates to CASKESLNSPLHF. The variable domain in full, with the rest retrieved from reference TRBV7-3 and TRBJ1-6, is GAGVSQTPSNKVTEKGKYVELRCDPISGHTALYWYRQSLGQGPEFLIYFQGTGAADDSGLPNDRFFAVRPEGSVSTLKIQRTERGDSAVYLCASKESLNSPLHFGNGTRLTVT.

This clonotype was counted at least ten times. The J gene is TRBJ1-1, the V gene TRBV18; TRBD1 agrees at 12 bases. This CDR3 contains 19 residues. Looked up from germline, CDR1 is KGHSH and CDR2 is LQKENI. With 3 bases clipped from V and 0 bases from J, the junction kept 11 bases outside the gene matches. The chain's CDR3 is CASSPRTGQGAFMNTEAFF. CDR3 bases: TGTGCCAGCTCACCGCGAACGGGACAGGGGGCGTTCATGAACACTGAAGCTTTCTTT.

This clonotype was found many times. V is TRBV7-9 and J is TRBJ2-2; 8 bases line up with TRBD2. The CDR3 spans 14 residues. J was trimmed by 8 bases and V by 4 bases; bases with no gene match: 6. Germline V CDR1 and CDR2: SEHNR, FQNEAQ (reference sequence). CDR3 nucleotide sequence: TGTGCCAGCAGCTGGACTAGCCATCCGGGGGAGCTGTTTTTT. Amino acids: CASSWTSHPGELFF.

The gene calls are TRBV12-5 and TRBJ2-4; unclear D gene. V was clipped by 5 bases and J by 5 bases, with 7 bases between them. Germline V CDR1 and CDR2: LGHNT, FRNRAP. This CDR3 is built from 12 residues. The CDR3 DNA sequence: TGTGCTAGTGGTCCTAGGGAAAACATTCAGTACTTC. Protein sequence: CASGPRENIQYF.

This clonotype has at least ten counts. CDR3 coding DNA: TGTGCCAGCGGACCCCGGGACAACTACGAGCAGTACTTC. Its protein product is CASGPRDNYEQYF. The genes are TRBV27 and TRBJ2-7; D might be TRBD1 (6 bases). The CDR3 is 13 amino acids. Trimming removed 8 bases at V and 3 bases at J, with 14 bases between. The germline V gene has CDR1 MNHEY and CDR2 SMNVEV (reference sequence).

Many counts were recorded for this clonotype. The chain combines TRBV7-9 with TRBJ2-5; D unresolved. The CDR3 totals 12 residues. V shed 2 bases and J shed 12 bases, with 13 bases lying between them. Germline assignment: CDR1 SEHNR and CDR2 FQNEAQ (reference sequence). CDR3 protein: CASSLLAGNEYF. The CDR3 nucleotides read TGTGCCAGCAGCTTATTAGCAGGAAATGAGTACTTC.

This clonotype occurred a few times. This sequence joins TRBV5-1 and TRBJ2-5, with a tentative D call TRBD2 (5 bases). V shed 5 bases and J shed 2 bases, with 16 bases lying between them. The CDR3 loop spans 15 amino acids. Per germline, CDR1 SGHRS and CDR2 YFSETQ. The CDR3 loop is CASRTAGSKQETQYF. As DNA, the CDR3 is TGCGCCAGCAGGACGGCGGGCTCAAAACAAGAGACCCAGTACTTC. The complete variable domain, with remaining parts taken from reference TRBV5-1 and TRBJ2-5, reads KAGVTQTPRYLIKTRGQQVTLSCSPISGHRSVSWYQQTPGQGLQFLFEYFSETQRNKGNFPGRFSGRQFSNSRSEMNVSTLELGDSALYLCASRTAGSKQETQYFGPGTRLLVL.

This clonotype was seen many times. The chain uses TRBV12-3 or TRBV12-4 and TRBJ2-5; D call uncertain. This CDR3 comprises 13 residues. The V end lost 2 bases, the J end lost 4 bases, and 8 bases lay between the germline ends. CDR3 nucleotides: TGTGCCAGCAGTTTAAACTGGGGAGAGACCCAGTACTTC. Its protein product is CASSLNWGETQYF.

This clonotype was counted at least ten times. This sequence joins TRBV5-1 and TRBJ2-7; D perhaps matches TRBD2 (5 bases). The ends were cut back, 8 bases at V and 3 bases at J, with 9 bases in the middle. The length of the CDR3 is 11 residues. CDR1 is SGHRS and CDR2 is YFSETQ in the germline V gene. In DNA form, the CDR3 reads TGCGCCAGTACAGAGGGCTACGAGCAGTACTTC. This translates into CASTEGYEQYF.

This clonotype was observed at least ten times. The rearrangement uses TRBV29-1 and TRBJ2-5, with a weak D call TRBD2 (7 bases). The CDR3 contains 17 residues. Germline loops: CDR1 SQVTM, CDR2 ANQGSEA. V lost 0 bases, J lost 5 bases, and 22 bases lay in between. Here the CDR3 reads CSVEDSPAQGRGETQYF. Here the CDR3 DNA reads TGCAGCGTTGAAGATTCCCCAGCCCAGGGGAGGGGTGAGACCCAGTACTTC.

V usage is TRBV9 and J usage is TRBJ1-2; D uncertain. Germline assignment: CDR1 SGDLS and CDR2 YYNGEE. The CDR3 is made up of 13 amino acids. V was clipped by 3 bases and J by 3 bases, with 9 bases between them. CDR3 sequence reads: CASSAGRDYGYTF. The CDR3 DNA is TGTGCCAGCAGCGCCGGACGGGACTATGGCTACACCTTC.

This clonotype was found many times. The chain combines TRBV20-1 with TRBJ2-1; no clear D. Per the germline V gene, CDR1 is DFQATT and CDR2 is SNEGSKA (reference sequence). This CDR3 region has 11 residues. Trimming took off 8 bases at V and 2 bases at J, with 7 bases between the two ends. For the CDR3, the DNA is TGCAGTACCGGAACCTACAATGAGCAGTTCTTC. Its translation: CSTGTYNEQFF.

This clonotype was detected many times. The CDR3 sequence: CASSVGPSGRAGYNEQFF. For the CDR3, the DNA is TGTGCCAGCAGCGTAGGGCCTAGCGGGAGGGCCGGTTACAATGAGCAGTTCTTC. This rearrangement joins TRBV9 to TRBJ2-1; 12 bases align to TRBD2. This CDR3 region has 18 residues. Germline V gene data show CDR1 as SGDLS and CDR2 as YYNGEE. With V trimmed by 0 bases and J by 4 bases, 8 bases remained unmatched.

At least ten counts were recorded for this clonotype. The chain carries TRBV20-1 and TRBJ1-1; D perhaps matches TRBD1 (5 bases). Per the germline V gene, CDR1 is DFQATT and CDR2 is SNEGSKA (reference sequence). V lost 0 bases and J 3 bases, leaving 17 bases between the germline ends. This CDR3 spans 16 amino acids. CDR3 coding DNA: TGCAGTGCTAGAGATGTTGTCAGGGCCGGGGACACTGAAGCTTTCTTT. This codes for CSARDVVRAGDTEAFF.

The V gene is TRBV3-1, the J gene TRBJ2-5, with D perhaps matching TRBD1 (5 bases). The CDR3 consists of 17 residues. The V gene's germline CDR1 is LGHDT and CDR2 YNNKEL (reference sequence). V gave up 0 bases and J gave up 5 bases, with 19 bases separating them. CDR3 nucleotide sequence: TGTGCCAGCAGCCAAGAAGGGTGGGGCCCTGACGTGGAGACCCAGTACTTC. This sequence encodes CASSQEGWGPDVETQYF.